The next 29 T cell receptor beta chains were all read from a single sample in a study of blood T cell repertoires in COVID-19. TCRdb keeps only in-frame clones here, not all; method: immunoSEQ multiplex PCR. Of some 120,000 clones listed, 80% to 90% are singletons. Material for sequencing was peripheral blood. The receptors were gathered from a man between 70 and 80 years old with active or convalescent COVID-19.

The rearrangement joins TRBV3-1 (or the pseudogene TRBV3-2) to TRBJ1-2, with TRBD1 matching 8 bases. V trimming: 0 bases; J trimming: 2 bases; junction bases outside the gene matches: 5. The CDR3 sequence is 16 residues long. Germline V gene lookup returns CDR1 LGHDT and CDR2 YNNKEL (reference sequence). The CDR3 coding sequence is TGTGCCAGCAGCCAAGAGGGGGGGACAGGAAACTATGGCTACACCTTC. Its protein is CASSQEGGTGNYGYTF.

The chain is built from TRBV2 and TRBJ1-5; D gene ambiguous. The CDR3 length is 14 residues. Germline V lookup: CDR1 SNHLY, CDR2 FYNNEI. Trimming shortened V by 5 bases and J by 1 base, and 9 bases separated the two germline ends. The CDR3 here is CASSTDTSNQPQHF. The CDR3 DNA reads as TGTGCCAGCAGTACCGACACAAGCAATCAGCCCCAGCATTTT.

The rearrangement uses TRBV29-1 and TRBJ2-1, with 9 bases fitting TRBD2. The CDR3 sequence is 15 residues long. The V gene end was trimmed by 6 bases and the J gene end by 4 bases; junction bases not matched to a gene: 10. The germline V gene has CDR1 SQVTM and CDR2 ANQGSEA. CDR3 in DNA: TGCAGCGTCTCCTGGGAGCTAGCGGGATACAATGAGCAGTTCTTC. Its protein product is CSVSWELAGYNEQFF.

The chain combines TRBV27 with TRBJ2-3, with 10 bases matching TRBD1. The ends lost 7 bases at V and 5 bases at J; junction bases unmatched: 3. In germline, CDR1 is MNHEY, CDR2 SMNVEV (reference sequence). This CDR3 has 13 residues. The CDR3 nucleotides are TGTGCCAGCAAGACAGGGGGCGAAGATACGCAGTATTTT. Its protein product is CASKTGGEDTQYF.

The V gene is TRBV24-1, the J gene TRBJ2-3; weak D call: TRBD1 (5 bases). The CDR3 is 16 residues long. Trimming stripped 3 bases from V and 7 bases from J, with 19 bases between. Per germline, CDR1 KGHDR and CDR2 SFDVKD. CDR3 protein: CATSDTGALPINTQYF. The CDR3 DNA sequence: TGTGCCACCAGTGATACTGGGGCACTTCCGATTAATACGCAGTATTTT.

The CDR3 loop is CASSLARDSLGETQYF. CDR3 nucleotides: TGCGCCAGCAGCTTGGCCCGGGACAGCCTCGGGGAGACCCAGTACTTC. This chain connects TRBV5-1 to TRBJ2-5, with 7 bases identical to TRBD1. The CDR3 length is 16 residues. V dropped 0 bases and J dropped 5; count of bases not matched to a gene: 10. CDR1 is SGHRS and CDR2 is YFSETQ in the germline V gene.

The V gene is TRBV18, the J gene TRBJ2-3; TRBD1 matches at 9 bases. Trimming took 3 bases from V and 2 from J; bases not matched to a gene: 6. CDR1 is KGHSH, CDR2 LQKENI, per germline. The CDR3 contains 16 residues. The CDR3 DNA sequence: TGTGCCAGCTCACCCCCGGGACAGGGTCCCACAGATACGCAGTATTTT. Protein sequence: CASSPPGQGPTDTQYF.

This clone was counted between two and nine times. The J gene is TRBJ2-7, the V gene TRBV19; TRBD2 agrees at 7 bases. The CDR3 totals 13 residues. Germline loops: CDR1 LNHDA, CDR2 SQIVND (reference sequence). The trim removed 3 bases at V and 6 bases at J, leaving 5 bases unmatched. CDR3 DNA: TGTGCCAGTAGTATGGGGAGGGGACGCGAGCAGTACTTC. Translated, it gives CASSMGRGREQYF.

The rearrangement links TRBV28 to TRBJ2-7; 11 bases line up with TRBD1. The V segment lost 5 bases and the J segment 6 bases; nucleotides outside the gene matches: 3. This CDR3 has 13 residues. Germline-derived CDR1 and CDR2 are MDHEN and SYDVKM. Written as DNA, the CDR3 is TGTGCCAGCAGTAGGGGACAGGGGGGCGAGCAGTACTTC. This gives the protein CASSRGQGGEQYF.

Points on this clone: Germline is not matched at one junction end, which may reflect a read error. The chain carries TRBV25-1 and TRBJ2-7, with D tentatively TRBD2 (6 bases). The CDR3 sequence is 10 residues long. The germline CDR1 and CDR2 sequences are MGHDK and SYGVNS. CDR3 nucleotide sequence: TGTGCCAGCAGTGAAAGGGGACTCCTTTTC. As protein: CASSERGLLF.

The genes are TRBV2 and TRBJ1-2; 7 nucleotides agree with TRBD1. V lost 7 bases and J lost 4; bases outside the gene matches: 6. CDR1 is SNHLY, CDR2 FYNNEI, per germline. The CDR3 is made up of 13 amino acids. The CDR3, as DNA: TGTGCCAGCACCCCGGGACAGAGCTATGGCTACACCTTC. Translation gives CASTPGQSYGYTF.

This chain connects TRBV18 to TRBJ2-2; 13 nucleotides match TRBD2. Germline V lookup: CDR1 KGHSH, CDR2 LQKENI. The V gene end was trimmed by 5 bases and the J gene end by 3 bases; junction bases not matched to a gene: 6. CDR3 length equals 17 residues. CDR3 in DNA: TGTGCCAGCTCATTAGGACTAGCGGGAGTGGACACCGGGGAGCTGTTTTTT. This gives the protein CASSLGLAGVDTGELFF.

The V call is TRBV28, the J call TRBJ1-5; possibly TRBD1 for D (5 bases). The CDR3 totals 15 residues. V was trimmed by 5 bases and J by 4 bases, leaving 15 bases between them. Germline assignment: CDR1 MDHEN and CDR2 SYDVKM. The CDR3 nucleotides are TGTGCCAGCAGTCAAGCTGGGCAGGGTAATCAGCCCCAGCATTTT. Translated: CASSQAGQGNQPQHF.

This chain joins TRBV18 and TRBJ2-1, with D possibly being TRBD1 (5 bases). Deletions cut 0 bases from V and 7 bases from J, with 10 bases between. This CDR3 contains 14 residues. The germline CDR1 and CDR2 sequences are KGHSH and LQKENI. CDR3 protein: CASSPPTELNEQFF. The CDR3 DNA sequence: TGTGCCAGCTCACCACCGACAGAACTAAATGAGCAGTTCTTC.

The chain couples TRBV5-1 to TRBJ1-2, with 10 bases that match TRBD1. The CDR3 runs to 13 residues. The germline V gene encodes CDR1 SGHRS and CDR2 YFSETQ. Trimming removed 7 bases from V and 8 bases from J; junction bases left unmatched: 8. CDR3 in amino acids: CASRTGTGDGYTF. CDR3 nucleotides: TGCGCCAGCCGTACCGGGACAGGGGACGGCTACACCTTC.

V and J are TRBV28 and TRBJ1-2, with 12 bases matching TRBD1. V lost 3 bases and J lost 7; bases outside the gene matches: 6. This CDR3 is 15 amino acids long. Germline CDR1 is MDHEN and CDR2 is SYDVKM. Here the CDR3 reads CASSFSGTGGFGYTF. The CDR3 region has the DNA TGTGCCAGCAGTTTCTCCGGGACAGGGGGCTTTGGCTACACCTTC.

This clone was counted once. The genes are TRBV19 and TRBJ1-5; the match to TRBD1 covers 8 bases. Trimming took 6 bases from V and 2 from J; bases not matched to a gene: 6. CDR1 and CDR2 (germline): LNHDA, SQIVND (reference sequence). This CDR3 has 15 residues. The CDR3 region is CASSQGATGNQPQHF. The CDR3, as DNA: TGTGCCAGTAGCCAGGGGGCGACAGGCAATCAGCCCCAGCATTTT.

This chain connects TRBV11-2 to TRBJ2-3; possible D gene TRBD2, 5 bases. The germline gives CDR1 SGHAT, CDR2 FQNNGV. V lost 0 bases and J lost 4, with 17 bases in between. The CDR3 is made up of 17 amino acids. The CDR3 DNA reads TGTGCCAGCAGCTTAGATAGGTCGGGGAAGAAGGCAGATACGCAGTATTTT. This gives the protein CASSLDRSGKKADTQYF.

The genes are TRBV5-8 and TRBJ2-7; 9 nucleotides agree with TRBD1. Germline V gene sequence: CDR1 SGHTS, CDR2 YDEGEE. The V gene end was trimmed by 7 bases and the J gene end by 2 bases; junction bases not matched to a gene: 10. CDR3 length: 15 amino acids. In nucleotides, the CDR3 is TGTGCCAGCCTAGTCCCAGGGACAGGGACCTACGAGCAGTACTTC. This codes for CASLVPGTGTYEQYF.

V usage is TRBV5-1 and J usage is TRBJ2-7, with TRBD1 identical over 9 bases. The J segment lost 3 bases and the V segment lost 0 bases, leaving 10 bases of the junction unmatched. CDR1 and CDR2 from the germline V gene are SGHRS and YFSETQ. This CDR3 is 17 amino acids long. Here the CDR3 reads CASSLDNTGGFVYEQYF. The CDR3 coding sequence is TGCGCCAGCAGCTTGGATAATACAGGGGGCTTCGTCTACGAGCAGTACTTC.

This chain links TRBV7-2 with TRBJ1-5; D might be TRBD1 (6 bases). Per germline, CDR1 SGHTA and CDR2 FQGNSA. CDR3 length: 13 amino acids. V gave up 4 bases and J gave up 4 bases, with 8 bases separating them. The CDR3 DNA follows: TGTGCCAGCAGCTACCAGGGGAATCAGCCCCAGCATTTT. It encodes CASSYQGNQPQHF.

The chain recombines TRBV7-8 with TRBJ2-1; TRBD2 agrees at 11 bases. CDR3 length: 14 amino acids. Germline V gene data show CDR1 as SGHVS and CDR2 as FQNEAQ. With 5 bases clipped from V and 8 bases from J, the junction kept 5 bases outside the gene matches. CDR3 sequence reads: CASSVSGRAYEQFF. CDR3 DNA: TGTGCCAGCAGCGTTAGCGGGAGGGCCTATGAGCAGTTCTTC. The variable domain in full, completed from reference TRBV7-8 and TRBJ2-1, reads GAGVSQSPRYKVAKRGQDVALRCDPISGHVSLFWYQQALGQGPEFLTYFQNEAQLDKSGLPSDRFFAERPEGSVSTLKIQRTQQEDSAVYLCASSVSGRAYEQFFGPGTRLTVL.

The chain is built from TRBV5-1 and TRBJ2-3, with 12 bases that match TRBD2. Germline loops: CDR1 SGHRS, CDR2 YFSETQ. V shed 0 bases and J 6 bases; nucleotides not matched to a gene: 2. CDR3 size: 15 residues. The CDR3 is CASSLGLAGVDTQYF. The CDR3 coding sequence is TGCGCCAGCAGCTTGGGACTAGCGGGAGTGGATACGCAGTATTTT. The full variable domain, rest sourced from reference TRBV5-1 and TRBJ2-3, is KAGVTQTPRYLIKTRGQQVTLSCSPISGHRSVSWYQQTPGQGLQFLFEYFSETQRNKGNFPGRFSGRQFSNSRSEMNVSTLELGDSALYLCASSLGLAGVDTQYFGPGTRLTVL.

The J gene is TRBJ2-3, the V gene TRBV12-3 or TRBV12-4; D ambiguous. V lost 3 bases and J lost 2, with 6 bases in between. The CDR3 is 13 residues long. Written as DNA, the CDR3 is TGTGCCAGCAGTTTTGCGGCCACAGATACGCAGTATTTT. Amino acid sequence: CASSFAATDTQYF.

This chain joins TRBV19 and TRBJ1-5; the D is unclear. The CDR3 length is 15 residues. Trimming cost V 6 bases and J 0 bases, with 12 bases left between them. CDR1 is LNHDA, CDR2 SQIVND, per germline (reference sequence). CDR3 protein: CASRPDINSNQPQHF. CDR3 nucleotides: TGTGCCAGTAGACCTGACATCAATAGCAATCAGCCCCAGCATTTT.

The V call is TRBV10-3, the J call TRBJ2-5; the D gene is possibly TRBD2 (7 bases). The V gene lost 6 bases and the J gene lost 3 bases, with 14 bases spanning the gap. Germline-derived CDR1 and CDR2 are ENHRY and SYGVKD. CDR3 size: 14 residues. The CDR3 protein is CAIRQGGAEETQYF. Here the CDR3 DNA reads TGTGCCATCAGACAAGGGGGGGCAGAAGAGACCCAGTACTTC.

This chain connects TRBV28 to TRBJ1-4, with TRBD1 as a possible D gene (6 bases). This CDR3 region has 15 residues. CDR1 is MDHEN, CDR2 SYDVKM, per germline. The germline V and J ends were trimmed by 10 bases and 0 bases, with 15 bases remaining between them. The chain's CDR3 is CAIQGTRSTNEKLFF. As DNA, the CDR3 is TGTGCCATCCAGGGGACCAGATCAACTAATGAAAAACTGTTTTTT.

The count of this clone is one. The rearrangement uses TRBV11-2 and TRBJ2-3; TRBD1 is a possible D gene (6 bases). The germline V gene encodes CDR1 SGHAT and CDR2 FQNNGV. This CDR3 comprises 15 residues. V lost 5 bases and J lost 2, with 14 bases in between. The CDR3 here is CASSPQGSSTDTQYF. The DNA for the CDR3 is TGTGCCAGCAGCCCCCAGGGGAGTTCCACAGATACGCAGTATTTT.

The chain combines TRBV28 with TRBJ2-6, with D unclear. This CDR3 comprises 13 residues. The germline V gene has CDR1 MDHEN and CDR2 SYDVKM. V was clipped by 6 bases and J by 4 bases, with 7 bases between them. Here the CDR3 reads CASSPPGANVLTF. The CDR3 bases are TGTGCCAGCAGCCCTCCCGGGGCCAACGTCCTGACTTTC.